The 8 T cell receptor beta chains presented below share a single source sample, sequenced in a study of response to subunit inactivated influenza vaccine. Via MiXCR, TCRdb re-called the RT-PCR reads, giving one row per CDR3 protein. In the table there are about 190,000 distinct CDR3 sequences, roughly 14% of which are singletons. The sequencing used CD8+ T cells sorted from PBMCs, collected 4 to 6 days after vaccination. The source is a man aged 45-65 years who received an inactivated influenza vaccine.

This clonotype was counted a few times. This chain uses TRBV9 with TRBJ1-1, with TRBD1 matching 7 bases. Per the germline V gene, CDR1 is SGDLS and CDR2 is YYNGEE. After removal of 3 bases from V and 7 bases from J, the junction contained 3 bases not matched to a gene. This CDR3 comprises 12 residues. CDR3 nucleotide sequence: TGTGCCAGCAGCGGACAGGGTGTTGAAGCTTTCTTT. Residues: CASSGQGVEAFF.

By sample fraction, this clonotype is medium-sized. The rearrangement joins TRBV6-2 or TRBV6-3 to TRBJ2-4; 10 bases map to TRBD1. V gave up 5 bases and J gave up 8 bases; unmatched junction bases: 9. The CDR3 runs 15 residues. Germline assignment: CDR1 MNHEY and CDR2 SVGEGT. This CDR3 is CASSVWDRGLDIQYF. As DNA, the CDR3 is TGTGCCAGCAGTGTCTGGGACAGGGGTTTGGACATTCAGTACTTC.

CDR3 loop: CSARDYTQPQHF. CDR3 DNA sequence: TGCAGTGCTAGAGATTACACCCAGCCCCAGCATTTT. The chain uses TRBV20-1 and TRBJ1-5; D is unclear. V shed 0 bases and J shed 7 bases, with 7 bases lying between them. The germline gives CDR1 DFQATT, CDR2 SNEGSKA (reference sequence). This CDR3 has 12 amino acids.

This clonotype was picked up a small number of times. In DNA, the CDR3 is TGTGCCAGCAGTCGACAGTTCACCGGGGAGCTGTTTTTT. Translated, it gives CASSRQFTGELFF. This rearrangement joins TRBV28 to TRBJ2-2; D is perhaps TRBD1 (5 bases). The CDR3 is made up of 13 amino acids. V dropped 5 bases and J dropped 4 bases, with 8 bases sitting between them. Germline V gene lookup returns CDR1 MDHEN and CDR2 SYDVKM.

This clonotype came up a few times. The CDR3 reads CASSSGPLAEAFF. CDR3 in DNA: TGTGCCAGCAGCTCCGGGCCTCTCGCTGAAGCTTTCTTT. The chain links TRBV12-3 or TRBV12-4 to TRBJ1-1; the D is unclear. The ends were cut back, 6 bases at V and 6 bases at J, with 14 bases in the middle. There are 13 residues in the CDR3.

This sequence joins TRBV28 and TRBJ2-7; TRBD1 agrees at 9 bases. CDR3 length: 15 amino acids. Losses at the gene ends were 7 bases for V and 5 bases for J; bases not matched to a gene: 12. From germline, CDR1 is MDHEN and CDR2 SYDVKM. CDR3 bases: TGTGCCAGCACTCCGGAAAGGGACAGGGTTGACGAGCAGTACTTC. As protein: CASTPERDRVDEQYF.

This clonotype was found once. J is TRBJ2-2 and V is TRBV6-2 or TRBV6-3, with a tentative D call TRBD2 (5 bases). The CDR3 runs to 11 residues. Germline V CDR1 and CDR2: MNHEY, SVGEGT. V lost 6 bases and J lost 14, with 13 bases in between. The CDR3 nucleotides read TGTGCCAGCAGCCGGGGTGGGTCTCTGTTTTTT. Its protein is CASSRGGSLFF.

The rearrangement links TRBV2 to TRBJ2-5; D remains ambiguous. Germline V gene data show CDR1 as SNHLY and CDR2 as FYNNEI. CDR3 length equals 16 residues. Deletions cut 0 bases from V and 2 bases from J, with 13 bases between. CDR3 DNA: TGTGCCAGCAGTGAAGCCCTCCAGTCTCCTCAAGAGACCCAGTACTTC. Its translation: CASSEALQSPQETQYF.